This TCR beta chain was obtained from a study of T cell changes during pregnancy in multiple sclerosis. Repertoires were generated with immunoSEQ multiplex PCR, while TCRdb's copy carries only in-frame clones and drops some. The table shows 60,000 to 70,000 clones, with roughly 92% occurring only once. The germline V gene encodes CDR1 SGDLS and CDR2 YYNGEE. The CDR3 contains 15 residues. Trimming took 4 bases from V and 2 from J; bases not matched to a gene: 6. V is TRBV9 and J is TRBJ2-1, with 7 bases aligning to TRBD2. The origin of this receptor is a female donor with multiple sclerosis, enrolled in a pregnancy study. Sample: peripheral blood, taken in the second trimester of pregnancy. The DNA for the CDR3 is TGTGCCAGCAGCTTGGGGCGGGAGCCCTACAATGAGCAGTTCTTC. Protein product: CASSLGREPYNEQFF.